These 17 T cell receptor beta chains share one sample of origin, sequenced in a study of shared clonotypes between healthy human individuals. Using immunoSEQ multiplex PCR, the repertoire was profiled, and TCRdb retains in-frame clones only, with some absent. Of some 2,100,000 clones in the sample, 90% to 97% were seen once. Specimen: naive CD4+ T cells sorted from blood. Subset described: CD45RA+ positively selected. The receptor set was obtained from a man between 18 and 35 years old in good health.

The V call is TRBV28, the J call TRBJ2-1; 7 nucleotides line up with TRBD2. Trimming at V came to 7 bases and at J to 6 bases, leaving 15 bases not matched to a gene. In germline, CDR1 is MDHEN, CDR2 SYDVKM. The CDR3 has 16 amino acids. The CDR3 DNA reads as TGTGCCAGCACTAGAGCGGGAACTTCCCAAGGCAATGAGCAGTTCTTC. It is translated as CASTRAGTSQGNEQFF.

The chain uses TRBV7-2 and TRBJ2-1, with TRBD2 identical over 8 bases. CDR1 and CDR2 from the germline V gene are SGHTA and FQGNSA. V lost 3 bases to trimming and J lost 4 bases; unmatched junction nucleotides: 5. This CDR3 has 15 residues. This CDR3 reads CASSFGIAGYNEQFF. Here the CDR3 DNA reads TGTGCCAGCAGCTTCGGGATAGCGGGATACAATGAGCAGTTCTTC.

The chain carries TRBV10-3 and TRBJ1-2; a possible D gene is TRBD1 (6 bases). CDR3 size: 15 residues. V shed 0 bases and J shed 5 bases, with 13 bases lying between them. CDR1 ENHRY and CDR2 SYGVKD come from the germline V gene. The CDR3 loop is CAISESTGAEYGYTF. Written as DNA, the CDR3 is TGTGCCATCAGTGAGTCGACAGGAGCTGAGTATGGCTACACCTTC.

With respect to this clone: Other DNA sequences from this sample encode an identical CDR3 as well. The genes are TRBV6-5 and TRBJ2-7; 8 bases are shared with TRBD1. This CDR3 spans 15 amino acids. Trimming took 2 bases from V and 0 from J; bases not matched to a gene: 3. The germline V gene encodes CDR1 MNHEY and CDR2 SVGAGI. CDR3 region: CASSYGQGHSYEQYF. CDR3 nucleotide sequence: TGTGCCAGCAGTTACGGACAGGGCCACTCCTACGAGCAGTACTTC.

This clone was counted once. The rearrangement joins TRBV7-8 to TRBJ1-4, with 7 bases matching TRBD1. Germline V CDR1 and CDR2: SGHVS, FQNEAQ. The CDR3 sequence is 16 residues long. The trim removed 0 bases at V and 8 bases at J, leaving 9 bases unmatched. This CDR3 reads CASSLAPAGGSEKLFF. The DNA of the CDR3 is TGTGCCAGCAGCTTAGCGCCGGCAGGGGGAAGCGAAAAACTGTTTTTT.

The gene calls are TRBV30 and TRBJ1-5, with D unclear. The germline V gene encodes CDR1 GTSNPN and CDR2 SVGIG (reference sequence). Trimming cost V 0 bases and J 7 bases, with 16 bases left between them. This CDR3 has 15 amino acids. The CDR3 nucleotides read TGTGCCTGGAGTGTAATCGGGAGCCACGGACAGCCCCAGCATTTT. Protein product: CAWSVIGSHGQPQHF.

CDR3 amino acids: CASSETGPTNEKLFF. As DNA, the CDR3 is TGTGCCAGCAGTGAAACAGGACCAACTAATGAAAAACTGTTTTTT. The chain couples TRBV6-1 to TRBJ1-4; tentatively, D is TRBD1 (5 bases). Germline assignment: CDR1 MNHNS and CDR2 SASEGT. The CDR3 totals 15 residues. The germline V and J ends were trimmed by 2 bases and 0 bases, with 7 bases remaining between them.

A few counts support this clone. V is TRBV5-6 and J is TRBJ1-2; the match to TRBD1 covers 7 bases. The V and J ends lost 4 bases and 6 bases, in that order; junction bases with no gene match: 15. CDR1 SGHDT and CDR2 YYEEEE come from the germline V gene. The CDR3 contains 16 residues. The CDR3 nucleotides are TGTGCCAGCAGCCCATTCGGGACAGACGGGATCCATGGCTACACCTTC. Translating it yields CASSPFGTDGIHGYTF.

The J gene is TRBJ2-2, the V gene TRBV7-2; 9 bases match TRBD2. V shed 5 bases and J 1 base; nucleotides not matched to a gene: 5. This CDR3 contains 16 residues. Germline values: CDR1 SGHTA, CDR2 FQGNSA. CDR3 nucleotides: TGTGCCAGCAGCCCAAGACTAGCGGAGAACACCGGGGAGCTGTTTTTT. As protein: CASSPRLAENTGELFF.

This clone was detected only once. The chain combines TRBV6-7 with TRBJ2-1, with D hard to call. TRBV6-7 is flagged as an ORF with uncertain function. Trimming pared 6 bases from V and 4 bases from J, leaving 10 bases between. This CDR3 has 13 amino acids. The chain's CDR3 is CASRTDNYNEQFF. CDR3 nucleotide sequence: TGTGCCAGCAGGACGGATAATTACAATGAGCAGTTCTTC.

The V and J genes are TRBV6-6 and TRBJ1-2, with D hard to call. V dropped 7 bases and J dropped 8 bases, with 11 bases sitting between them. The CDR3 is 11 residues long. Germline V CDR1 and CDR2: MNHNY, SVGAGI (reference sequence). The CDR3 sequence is CASMSATGYTF. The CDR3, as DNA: TGTGCCAGCATGTCGGCGACGGGCTACACCTTC.

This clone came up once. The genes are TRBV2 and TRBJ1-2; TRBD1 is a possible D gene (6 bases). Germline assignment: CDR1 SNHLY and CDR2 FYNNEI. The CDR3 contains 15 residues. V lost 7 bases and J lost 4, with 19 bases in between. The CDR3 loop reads CASTERGVWGYGYTF. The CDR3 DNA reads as TGTGCCAGCACCGAGAGGGGGGTCTGGGGCTATGGCTACACCTTC.

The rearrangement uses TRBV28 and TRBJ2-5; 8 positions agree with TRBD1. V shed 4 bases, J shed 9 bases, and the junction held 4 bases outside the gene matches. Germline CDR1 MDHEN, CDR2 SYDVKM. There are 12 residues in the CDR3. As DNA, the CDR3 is TGTGCCAGCAGTTCCCCACAGGGGGCCCAGTACTTC. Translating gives CASSSPQGAQYF.

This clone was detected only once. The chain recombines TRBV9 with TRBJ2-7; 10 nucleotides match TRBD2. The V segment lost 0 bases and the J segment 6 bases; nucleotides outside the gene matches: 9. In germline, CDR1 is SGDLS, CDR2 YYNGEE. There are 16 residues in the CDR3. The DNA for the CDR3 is TGTGCCAGCAGCGTAGAGAGCGGGAGGGCCAGAAGCGAGCAGTACTTC. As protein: CASSVESGRARSEQYF.

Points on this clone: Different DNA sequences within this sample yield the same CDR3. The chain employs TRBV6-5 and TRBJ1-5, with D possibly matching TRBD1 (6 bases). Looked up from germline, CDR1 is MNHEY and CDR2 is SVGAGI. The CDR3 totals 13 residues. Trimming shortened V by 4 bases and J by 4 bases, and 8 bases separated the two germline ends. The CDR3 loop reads CASSLGQNQPQHF. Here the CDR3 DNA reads TGTGCCAGCAGTTTAGGACAGAATCAGCCCCAGCATTTT.

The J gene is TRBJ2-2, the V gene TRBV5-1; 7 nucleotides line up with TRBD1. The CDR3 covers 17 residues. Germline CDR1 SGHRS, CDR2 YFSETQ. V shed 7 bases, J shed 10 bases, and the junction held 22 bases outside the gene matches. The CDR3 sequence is CASGTGRGFLAIEELFF. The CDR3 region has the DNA TGCGCCAGCGGCACGGGCAGGGGGTTTTTAGCTATCGAGGAGCTGTTTTTT. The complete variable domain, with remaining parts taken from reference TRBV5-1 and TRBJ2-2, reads KAGVTQTPRYLIKTRGQQVTLSCSPISGHRSVSWYQQTPGQGLQFLFEYFSETQRNKGNFPGRFSGRQFSNSRSEMNVSTLELGDSALYLCASGTGRGFLAIEELFFGEGSRLTVL.

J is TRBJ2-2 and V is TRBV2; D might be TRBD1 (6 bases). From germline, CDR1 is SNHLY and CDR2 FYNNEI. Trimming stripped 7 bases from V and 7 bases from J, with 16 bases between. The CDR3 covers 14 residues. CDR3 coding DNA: TGTGCCAGCAAGTGGGGGCGAGGTAACGGGGAGCTGTTTTTT. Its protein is CASKWGRGNGELFF.